This record concerns one T cell receptor beta chain sequence. The antigen is unknown. These data belong to a study of shared clonotypes between healthy human individuals. For the study at large: Per donor, three plates held CD4 naive cells, three held CD4 memory, two held CD8 naive and one held CD8 memory.

Only Caucasian adults living in Nashville, Tennessee made up the donor group. Regarding the study as a whole: Owing to a small donor count, the genetic and exposure-history diversity represented was limited. Sampling covered nothing but blood. Tissue TCR repertoires likely differ from those found in blood.

Using immunoSEQ multiplex PCR, the repertoire was profiled, and TCRdb retains in-frame clones only, with some absent. The sample lists hundreds of thousands of clones, 73% occurring once. Sequenced input: memory CD4+ T cells sorted from blood. Subset given: CD45RA-negative fraction. The clonotype originates from a woman in her 30s in good health.

In DNA form, the CDR3 reads TGTGCCAGTAGTACCCGAAGGGGAGAAAAACTGTTTTTT. It yields the protein CASSTRRGEKLFF. V and J are TRBV19 and TRBJ1-4; possibly TRBD1 for D (5 bases). With 4 bases removed from V and 8 bases from J, the gap between germline ends came to 11 bases. Germline V gene sequence: CDR1 LNHDA, CDR2 SQIVND (reference sequence). The CDR3 length is 13 residues.